This TCR beta chain is from a study of beta chain features in type 1 diabetes. Regarding the study as a whole: VDJ junctions sequenced from type 1 diabetes patients showed fewer insertions and more deletions. Shortening that was moderate but significant affected the TCRB CDR3s of Type 1 diabetes patients in all four CD4+ subsets.

The study reverse transcribed the entire isolated RNA, so it sequenced expressed TCRB transcripts. Using immunoSEQ multiplex PCR, the repertoire was profiled, and TCRdb retains in-frame clones only, with some absent. The table records hundreds of thousands of clones, roughly 11% of them present only once. V shed 1 base and J shed 1 base, with 7 bases lying between them. Germline loops: CDR1 KGHSH, CDR2 LQKENI. The CDR3 is made up of 14 amino acids. With regard to this clone: Its antigen is still unknown.

This sequence originates from a man between 25 and 39 years old with type 1 diabetes. This chain links TRBV18 with TRBJ1-1; no firm D call. Sequencing was carried out using naive CD4+ T cells from blood. CDR3 DNA sequence: TGTGCCAGCTCACCACAATTGCGGAACACTGAAGCTTTCTTT. Protein sequence: CASSPQLRNTEAFF.